This entry lists 5 T cell receptor beta chains sequenced from one sample in a study of blood T cell repertoires in COVID-19. Using immunoSEQ multiplex PCR, the repertoire was profiled, and TCRdb retains in-frame clones only, with some absent. This table has 200,000 to 250,000 clones, about nine tenths appearing once. The sample comprised peripheral blood. The receptors were sampled from a man in his thirties or forties with COVID-19, enrolled during active disease.

V usage is TRBV27 and J usage is TRBJ2-2; D gene unclear. Trimming stripped 4 bases from V and 6 bases from J, with 12 bases between. The CDR3 extends over 14 amino acids. Per the germline V gene, CDR1 is MNHEY and CDR2 is SMNVEV (reference sequence). For the CDR3, the DNA is TGTGCCAGCAGTTCCCAAACAGTCCCCGGGGAGCTGTTTTTT. Translating it yields CASSSQTVPGELFF.

The rearrangement links TRBV10-3 to TRBJ1-1, with 10 bases identical to TRBD1. Trimming at V came to 3 bases and at J to 1 base, leaving 14 bases not matched to a gene. The germline V gene encodes CDR1 ENHRY and CDR2 SYGVKD. The CDR3 extends over 19 amino acids. The CDR3 loop is CAISDIGYRQGARNTEAFF. The DNA of the CDR3 is TGTGCCATCAGTGATATAGGGTATAGACAGGGGGCAAGGAACACTGAAGCTTTCTTT.

This sequence joins TRBV5-4 and TRBJ1-1; 8 nucleotides line up with TRBD1. Germline V gene data show CDR1 as SGHNT and CDR2 as YYREEE (reference sequence). V was pared by 4 bases and J by 6 bases, with 8 bases of the junction left unmatched. The CDR3 spans 14 residues. The CDR3 DNA follows: TGTGCCAGCAGCCTGACAGGGGCCAGGGCTGAAGCTTTCTTT. Protein sequence: CASSLTGARAEAFF.

The table lists this clone with a few counts. The V and J genes are TRBV21-1 and TRBJ2-1; TRBD1, the table's D call, lacks a check against the DNA. TRBV21-1 has pseudogene status. The CDR3 spans 17 residues. As DNA, the CDR3 is TGTGCCAGCGGCTCGGGACAGGGGGAAGGGTCCTACAATGAGCAGTTCTTC. Translated: CASGSGQGEGSYNEQFF.

This chain joins TRBV27 and TRBJ1-5, with 8 bases matching TRBD1. With 8 bases clipped from V and 6 bases from J, the junction kept 15 bases outside the gene matches. Per germline, CDR1 MNHEY and CDR2 SMNVEV (reference sequence). This CDR3 has 16 residues. The CDR3 sequence is CASPSIGRGRAQPQHF. CDR3 DNA sequence: TGTGCCAGCCCGTCCATCGGCAGGGGGCGTGCTCAGCCCCAGCATTTT.